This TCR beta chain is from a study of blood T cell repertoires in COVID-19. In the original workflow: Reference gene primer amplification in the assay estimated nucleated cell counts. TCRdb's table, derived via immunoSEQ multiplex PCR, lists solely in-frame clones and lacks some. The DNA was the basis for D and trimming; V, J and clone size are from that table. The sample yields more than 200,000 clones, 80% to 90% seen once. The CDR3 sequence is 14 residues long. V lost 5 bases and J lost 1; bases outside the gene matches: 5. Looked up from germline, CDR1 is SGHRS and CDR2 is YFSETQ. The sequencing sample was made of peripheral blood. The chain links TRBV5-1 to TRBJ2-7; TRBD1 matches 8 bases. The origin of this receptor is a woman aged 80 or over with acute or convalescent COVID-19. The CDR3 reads CASREQGDSYEQYF. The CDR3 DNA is TGCGCCAGCAGGGAACAGGGGGATTCCTACGAGCAGTACTTC.